The present T cell receptor (beta chain) was sequenced within a study of T cells in Graves' hyperthyroidism and ophthalmopathy. Study findings and constraints: Also found in blood were most expanded thyroid clonotypes above 0.001.

There were TCR beta CDR3 regions amplified from RNA transcripts. An initial round of RT-PCR targeting the TCR CDR3 relied on the HTBI primer set. TCRdb itself ran the multiplex PCR reads through MiXCR, one entry per CDR3 protein. The sample shows about half a million distinct CDR3 sequences, approximately 25% of them seen only once. The V end lost 4 bases, the J end lost 6 bases, and 18 bases lay between the germline ends. Germline CDR1 reads MNHEY; CDR2 reads SVGAGI. CDR3 length: 15 amino acids. Ophthalmopathy patients all had a Clinical Activity Score of at least 3, a NOSPECS grade of at least 4 and disease under 3 months old. Uncontrolled infections, other autoimmune diseases, pregnancy or lactation led to exclusion of patients. Regarding this clonotype: No antigen is known for it.

Sequencing was performed on blood. This chain links TRBV6-5 with TRBJ1-1, with TRBD1 as a possible D gene (6 bases). The clonotype originates from a woman between 25 and 40 years old with Graves' ophthalmopathy. The chain's CDR3 is CASSLLDRPGSEAFF. The CDR3 DNA is TGTGCCAGCAGTTTACTCGACAGGCCGGGATCTGAAGCTTTCTTT.